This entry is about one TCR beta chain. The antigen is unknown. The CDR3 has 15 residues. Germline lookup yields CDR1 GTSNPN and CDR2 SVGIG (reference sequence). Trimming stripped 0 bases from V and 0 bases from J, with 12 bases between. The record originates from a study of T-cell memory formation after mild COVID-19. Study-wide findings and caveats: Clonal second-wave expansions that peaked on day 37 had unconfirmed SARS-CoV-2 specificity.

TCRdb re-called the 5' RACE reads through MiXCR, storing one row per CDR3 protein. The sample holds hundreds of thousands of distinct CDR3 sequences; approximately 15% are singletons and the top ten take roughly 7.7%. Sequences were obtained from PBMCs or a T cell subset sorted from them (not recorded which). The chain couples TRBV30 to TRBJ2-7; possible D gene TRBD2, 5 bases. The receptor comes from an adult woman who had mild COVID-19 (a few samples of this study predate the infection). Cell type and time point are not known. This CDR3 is CAWSVPQRFSYEQYF. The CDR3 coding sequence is TGTGCCTGGAGTGTTCCTCAGCGGTTCTCCTACGAGCAGTACTTC.